This is a list of T cell receptor beta chains from one sample in a study of blood T cells in healthy people across ages. MiXCR, applied by TCRdb to the 5' RACE reads, yields one record per CDR3 protein. The sample shows over 700,000 distinct CDR3 sequences, 20% to 25% of them seen only once. This sample also belongs to another study, concerning T cells of mothers and their children.

Sequenced material: blood. The receptors derive from a boy aged 10-17 years in good health. The CDR3 runs from the conserved cysteine through the conserved F or W. D genes are given only for firm matches. Not all rows give a size; the values are once, few, many and, for expanded clones, a class.

j_gene | abundance | d_gene | v_gene | CDR3aa | CDR3nt
TRBJ2-5 | few | TRBD2 | TRBV11-1 | CASSLDYAGVEETQYF | TGTGCCAGCAGCTTAGATTATGCGGGGGTGGAAGAGACCCAGTACTTC
TRBJ2-1 | - | TRBD2 | TRBV6-2/TRBV6-3 | CASRLSGGAVEQFF | TGTGCCAGCAGACTCAGCGGGGGGGCGGTTGAGCAGTTCTTC
TRBJ2-7 | few | TRBD2 | TRBV28 | CASRPGLAPEQYF | TGTGCCAGCAGACCCGGACTAGCGCCCGAGCAGTACTTC
TRBJ1-1 | - | - | TRBV5-1 | CASSLERGVTEAFF | TGCGCCAGCAGCTTGGAGCGGGGAGTCACTGAAGCTTTCTTT
TRBJ2-5 | few | - | TRBV9 | CASSVAGVGETQYF | TGTGCCAGCAGCGTAGCGGGAGTGGGGGAGACCCAGTACTTC
TRBJ2-3 | - | - | TRBV7-9 | CASSHLGQWDTQYF | TGTGCCAGCAGCCATTTGGGGCAATGGGATACGCAGTATTTT
TRBJ2-4 | - | - | TRBV27 | CASRERGANIQYF | TGTGCCAGCAGGGAAAGGGGGGCTAACATTCAGTACTTC
TRBJ2-1 | few | - | TRBV4-1 | CASSQIGSHPEQFF | TGCGCCAGCAGCCAAATTGGGTCGCACCCCGAGCAGTTCTTC
TRBJ2-2 | - | - | TRBV3-1 | CASSQDSGDPPGELFF | TGTGCCAGCAGCCAAGATTCGGGGGACCCTCCAGGGGAGCTGTTTTTT
TRBJ2-5 | few | TRBD2 | TRBV25-1 | CASSEGAGVETQYF | TGTGCCAGCAGTGAAGGCGCGGGGGTAGAGACCCAGTACTTC
TRBJ2-5 | - | TRBD2 | TRBV13 | CASSFSGGNQETQYF | TGTGCCAGCAGCTTTAGCGGGGGGAACCAAGAGACCCAGTACTTC
TRBJ2-3 | - | - | TRBV29-1 | CSAPSADTQYF | TGCAGCGCGCCTTCCGCAGATACGCAGTATTTT
TRBJ1-4 | - | - | TRBV5-1 | CASSLLTEKLFF | TGCGCCAGCAGCTTGTTGACTGAAAAACTGTTTTTT
TRBJ2-2 | - | TRBD1 | TRBV20-1 | CSAGLTGGPGELFF | TGCAGTGCAGGACTCACAGGGGGCCCCGGGGAGCTGTTTTTT
TRBJ2-5 | few | - | TRBV28 | CASSSGTETQYF | TGTGCCAGCAGTTCCGGTACGGAGACCCAGTACTTC
TRBJ2-7 | - | - | TRBV3-1 | CASSEAGSPYEQYF | TGTGCCAGCAGCGAAGCCGGGTCCCCCTACGAGCAGTACTTC
TRBJ2-5 | many | TRBD2 | TRBV29-1 | CSVEDSGSGETQYF | TGCAGCGTTGAAGATAGCGGGAGCGGAGAGACCCAGTACTTC
TRBJ2-1 | few | - | TRBV6-6 | CASSRGQSYNEQFF | TGTGCCAGCAGTCGTGGACAGAGTTACAATGAGCAGTTCTTC
TRBJ2-1 | - | TRBD2 | TRBV4-2 | CASSPPGLAGGSSYNEQFF | TGTGCCAGCAGCCCGCCGGGACTAGCGGGGGGGTCCAGCTACAATGAGCAGTTCTTC
TRBJ2-1 | - | - | TRBV9 | CASSVLQGGNEQFF | TGTGCCAGCAGCGTATTGCAGGGGGGCAATGAGCAGTTCTTC
TRBJ2-5 | few | - | TRBV5-1 | CASSLLTQYF | TGCGCCAGCAGCTTGTTGACCCAGTACTTC
TRBJ2-7 | many | - | TRBV29-1 | CSVGPPYEQYF | TGCAGCGTTGGGCCTCCCTACGAGCAGTACTTC
TRBJ1-3 | - | - | TRBV10-2 | CASSESAGTSGNTIYF | TGCGCCAGCAGTGAGTCGGCAGGGACCTCTGGAAACACCATATATTTT
TRBJ1-1 | - | TRBD1 | TRBV9 | CASSVTGSNTEAFF | TGTGCCAGCAGCGTGACAGGGAGTAACACTGAAGCTTTCTTT
TRBJ2-7 | - | TRBD2 | TRBV29-1 | CSVLGGTPYEQYF | TGCAGCGTCCTGGGGGGGACCCCCTACGAGCAGTACTTC
TRBJ2-4 | - | TRBD2 | TRBV10-2 | CASSESSGLAGVGKNIQYF | TGCGCCAGCAGTGAGTCCTCGGGACTAGCGGGAGTTGGCAAAAACATTCAGTACTTC
TRBJ2-2 | few | - | TRBV27 | CASSLWAGTGELFF | TGTGCCAGCAGTTTATGGGCGGGCACCGGGGAGCTGTTTTTT
TRBJ1-1 | - | - | TRBV7-8 | CAITGEGARAFF | TGTGCCATTACCGGGGAGGGAGCGAGAGCTTTCTTT
TRBJ2-1 | - | - | TRBV6-5 | CASTTEPLVEQFF | TGTGCCAGTACGACAGAACCCTTGGTTGAGCAGTTCTTC
TRBJ2-3 | - | - | TRBV7-3 | CASSPLGGRVADTQYF | TGTGCCAGCAGCCCACTCGGGGGAAGGGTGGCAGATACGCAGTATTTT
TRBJ1-3 | - | TRBD1 | TRBV12-5 | CASGFGTESWSTGNTIYF | TGTGCTAGTGGTTTCGGGACAGAGAGCTGGTCTACTGGAAACACCATATATTTT
TRBJ2-5 | - | - | TRBV20-1 | CSARRRGWETQYF | TGCAGTGCTCGCCGAAGGGGTTGGGAGACCCAGTACTTC
TRBJ1-1 | - | TRBD1 | TRBV5-1 | CASRAGTGTEAFF | TGCGCCAGCAGAGCCGGGACAGGTACTGAAGCTTTCTTT
TRBJ1-1 | few | - | TRBV20-1 | CSAKTGPLNTEAFF | TGCAGTGCTAAGACGGGACCGTTGAACACTGAAGCTTTCTTT
TRBJ1-2 | - | - | TRBV12-3/TRBV12-4 | CASTPGLVGYGYTF | TGTGCCAGCACCCCGGGTCTGGTTGGATATGGCTACACCTTC
TRBJ2-1 | once | - | TRBV13 | CASSHNPGLGNEQFF | TGTGCCAGCAGCCACAACCCGGGGCTGGGCAATGAGCAGTTCTTC
TRBJ2-1 | few | TRBD2 | TRBV10-3 | CAISAGLADEQFF | TGTGCCATCAGTGCGGGACTAGCGGATGAGCAGTTCTTC
TRBJ2-1 | - | - | TRBV14 | CASSQEWQGKRVEQFF | TGTGCCAGCAGCCAAGAATGGCAGGGGAAAAGGGTTGAGCAGTTCTTC
TRBJ1-2 | few | - | TRBV6-1 | CASSPRIRTDGYTF | TGTGCCAGCAGTCCGCGGATCCGGACGGATGGCTACACCTTC
TRBJ2-5 | - | - | TRBV2 | CARRAGGSPQETQYF | TGTGCCCGCAGGGCAGGCGGGTCCCCACAAGAGACCCAGTACTTC
TRBJ2-3 | - | - | TRBV5-6 | CASTGFPGTDTQYF | TGTGCCAGCACCGGTTTCCCGGGCACAGATACGCAGTATTTT
TRBJ2-1 | - | TRBD2 | TRBV9 | CASSAGTTYNEQFF | TGTGCCAGCAGCGCCGGGACTACTTACAATGAGCAGTTCTTC
TRBJ2-7 | - | TRBD2 | TRBV5-6 | CASSSPGGPYEQYF | TGTGCCAGCAGCTCACCGGGGGGTCCCTACGAGCAGTACTTC
TRBJ2-7 | few | TRBD1 | TRBV7-9 | CASSRRTGSSYEQYF | TGTGCCAGCAGCCGACGGACAGGGAGCTCCTACGAGCAGTACTTC
TRBJ2-7 | - | - | TRBV12-3/TRBV12-4 | CASSQGHYEQYF | TGTGCCAGCAGTCAAGGGCACTACGAGCAGTACTTC
TRBJ2-7 | - | TRBD1 | TRBV20-1 | CSANPADRGLYEQYF | TGCAGTGCTAATCCCGCGGACAGGGGGTTATACGAGCAGTACTTC
TRBJ2-3 | few | - | TRBV6-5 | CASSRLTTSTDTQYF | TGTGCCAGCAGCCGGCTAACGACTAGCACAGATACGCAGTATTTT
TRBJ1-2 | - | - | TRBV6-5 | CASSGSDSNYGYTF | TGTGCCAGCAGTGGATCGGACAGTAATTATGGCTACACCTTC
TRBJ2-7 | - | TRBD2 | TRBV13 | CASSGGTSGRHSYEQYF | TGTGCCAGCAGCGGTGGGACTAGCGGGAGGCACTCCTACGAGCAGTACTTC
TRBJ1-2 | - | TRBD1 | TRBV7-2 | CASSPYPRGRSYGYTF | TGTGCCAGCAGCCCATACCCTAGGGGGCGCAGCTATGGCTACACCTTC